This entry lists 8 T cell receptor beta chains sequenced from one sample in a study of blood T cell repertoires in COVID-19. Only in-frame clones appear in the TCRdb table, and some are missing; sequencing was by immunoSEQ multiplex PCR. The table has roughly 270,000 clones, about 82% seen once; the top ten hold 4.5% to 5.5%. Sequenced sample: peripheral blood. The receptor set was obtained from a middle-aged man with active or convalescent COVID-19.

Comments on this clone: This CDR3 is also generated by other DNA sequences in the sample. J is TRBJ1-2 and V is TRBV5-4; perhaps TRBD1 as D (5 bases). There are 13 residues in the CDR3. Germline V CDR1 and CDR2: SGHNT, YYREEE (reference sequence). V was pared by 3 bases and J by 2 bases, with 8 bases between. CDR3 region: CASSSTGNYGYTF. The CDR3 region has the DNA TGTGCCAGCAGCTCCACAGGAAACTATGGCTACACCTTC.

The chain has TRBV3-1 (or the pseudogene TRBV3-2) and TRBJ1-1; weak D call: TRBD1 (6 bases). This CDR3 comprises 14 residues. Germline-derived CDR1 and CDR2 are LGHDT and YNNKEL (reference sequence). V was clipped by 6 bases and J by 2 bases, with 13 bases between them. The CDR3 DNA is TGTGCCAGCAGACCCAGGGGCGCTAACACTGAAGCTTTCTTT. It specifies CASRPRGANTEAFF.

The chain joins TRBV20-1 to TRBJ1-1; D is undetermined. The CDR3 totals 11 residues. Germline assignment: CDR1 DFQATT and CDR2 SNEGSKA (reference sequence). V was shortened by 8 bases and J by 8 bases, with 15 bases between the two germline ends. CDR3 sequence: CSLNRVLEAFF. The CDR3 nucleotides read TGCAGTTTGAATCGGGTTTTGGAAGCTTTCTTT.

V is TRBV30 and J is TRBJ1-1, with D tentatively TRBD1 (6 bases). Per germline, CDR1 GTSNPN and CDR2 SVGIG (reference sequence). CDR3 length: 14 residues. Trimming took off 7 bases at V and 1 base at J, with 16 bases between the two ends. CDR3 nucleotides: TGTGCCTCGCGACGGGGCAGGGGGAACACTGAAGCTTTCTTT. Its protein product is CASRRGRGNTEAFF. Looking up the rest from reference TRBV30 and TRBJ1-1 gives the full variable domain: SQTIHQWPATLVQPVGSPLSLECTVEGTSNPNLYWYRQAAGRGLQLLFYSVGIGQISSEVPQNLSASRPQDRQFILSSKKLLLSDSGFYLCASRRGRGNTEAFFGQGTRLTVV.

The gene calls are TRBV7-7 and TRBJ2-1, with 10 bases aligning to TRBD2. The CDR3 spans 15 residues. J was trimmed by 3 bases and V by 5 bases; bases with no gene match: 4. The germline gives CDR1 SSHAT, CDR2 FNYEAQ (reference sequence). The CDR3 spells CASSPIAGGYNEQFF. CDR3 in DNA: TGTGCCAGCAGCCCTATAGCGGGAGGCTACAATGAGCAGTTCTTC. Full variable domain (rest looked up from reference TRBV7-7 and TRBJ2-1): GAGVSQSPRYKVTKRGQDVTLRCDPISSHATLYWYQQALGQGPEFLTYFNYEAQPDKSGLPSDRFSAERPEGSISTLTIQRTEQRDSAMYRCASSPIAGGYNEQFFGPGTRLTVL.

This clone was detected only a few times. The rearrangement links TRBV2 to TRBJ1-2; a weak D match, TRBD1 (6 bases). The germline CDR1 and CDR2 sequences are SNHLY and FYNNEI. CDR3 length: 12 amino acids. Trimming removed 8 bases at V and 7 bases at J, with 14 bases between. DNA of the CDR3: TGTGCCAGCCAACCTCAGGGGACTGGCTACACCTTC. Protein sequence: CASQPQGTGYTF. Full variable domain (rest looked up from reference TRBV2 and TRBJ1-2): EPEVTQTPSHQVTQMGQEVILRCVPISNHLYFYWYRQILGQKVEFLVSFYNNEISEKSEIFDDQFSVERPDGSNFTLKIRSTKLEDSAMYFCASQPQGTGYTFGSGTRLTVV.

This chain uses TRBV29-1 with TRBJ2-6; D is perhaps TRBD1 (6 bases). CDR1 is SQVTM and CDR2 is ANQGSEA in the germline V gene. V was pared by 3 bases and J by 3 bases, with 9 bases between. The CDR3 totals 14 residues. CDR3 protein: CSVDTGYGANVLTF. CDR3 sequence (DNA): TGCAGCGTTGATACAGGGTATGGGGCCAACGTCCTGACTTTC.

The CDR3 is CASTPGTVQPQHF. CDR3 coding DNA: TGTGCCAGCACCCCCGGGACAGTTCAGCCCCAGCATTTT. The chain carries TRBV2 and TRBJ1-5; 7 bases fit TRBD1. CDR1 is SNHLY, CDR2 FYNNEI, per germline. This CDR3 is built from 13 residues. With 7 bases clipped from V and 6 bases from J, the junction kept 6 bases outside the gene matches.